The 8 T cell receptor beta chains listed next were all sequenced from one sample in a study of T-cell memory formation after mild COVID-19. TCRdb processed the 5' RACE reads anew with MiXCR; each CDR3 protein has one entry. The table lists fewer than 400,000 distinct CDR3 sequences, roughly 15% of them singletons. The sample was PBMCs or a T cell subset sorted from them (not recorded which). The receptors stem from a man between 18 and 29 years old who had mild COVID-19 (a few samples of this study predate the infection). Cell type and time point are not known.

The V and J genes are TRBV27 and TRBJ1-1, with a tentative D call TRBD1 (6 bases). CDR3 length: 13 amino acids. Trimming took off 5 bases at V and 8 bases at J, with 15 bases between the two ends. In germline, CDR1 is MNHEY, CDR2 SMNVEV (reference sequence). The CDR3 loop reads CASSPSDRLEAFF. The CDR3, as DNA: TGTGCCAGCAGTCCCTCGGACAGATTAGAAGCTTTCTTT.

In this sample, this clonotype turned up a few times. The chain is built from TRBV7-8 and TRBJ2-7; a possible D gene is TRBD1 (6 bases). CDR1 and CDR2 (germline): SGHVS, FQNEAQ. The CDR3 contains 13 residues. V lost 8 bases to trimming and J lost 2 bases, with 13 bases between them. Written as DNA, the CDR3 is TGTGCCAGCCGCGAGGGGGACCCCTACGAGCAGTACGTC. It specifies CASREGDPYEQYV.

This clonotype was detected ten times or more. The V call is TRBV4-2, the J call TRBJ2-1, with 7 bases identical to TRBD1. Unmatched junction bases numbered 9, after V lost 0 bases and J lost 7 bases. This CDR3 has 16 amino acids. Germline CDR1 is LGHNA and CDR2 is YNFKEQ. This CDR3 is CASSQESTGWGNEQFF. For the CDR3, the DNA is TGTGCCAGCAGCCAAGAATCGACAGGGTGGGGTAATGAGCAGTTCTTC.

The rearrangement links TRBV5-1 to TRBJ1-1; D is uncertain. The germline V and J ends were trimmed by 3 bases and 6 bases, with 15 bases remaining between them. Looked up from germline, CDR1 is SGHRS and CDR2 is YFSETQ. The CDR3 contains 14 residues. CDR3: CASSWEVTWPEAFF. In nucleotides, the CDR3 is TGCGCCAGCAGCTGGGAAGTGACCTGGCCTGAAGCTTTCTTT.

This chain uses TRBV20-1 with TRBJ1-1; D ambiguous. Germline assignment: CDR1 DFQATT and CDR2 SNEGSKA (reference sequence). The CDR3 loop spans 12 amino acids. Trimming pared 0 bases from V and 9 bases from J, leaving 11 bases between. As DNA, the CDR3 is TGCAGTGCTAGAGACAGGTGGATTCAAGCTTTCTTT. Amino acid sequence: CSARDRWIQAFF.

V usage is TRBV4-3 and J usage is TRBJ2-3, with TRBD1 identical over 10 bases. J lost 3 bases, V lost 4 bases, and 4 bases had no gene match. CDR1 is LGHNA, CDR2 YSLEER, per germline. This CDR3 has 15 amino acids. In nucleotides, the CDR3 is TGCGCCAGCAGCCTCGGGACAGGGGAGACAGATACGCAGTATTTT. Its translation is CASSLGTGETDTQYF.

CDR3 DNA sequence: TGCGCCAGCAGCCGGAGGGAGAGCTCCTATAATTCACCCCTCCACTTT. Amino acids: CASSRRESSYNSPLHF. The V and J genes are TRBV5-1 and TRBJ1-6; D is uncertain. The CDR3 is 16 residues long. Germline CDR1 SGHRS, CDR2 YFSETQ. Trimming pared 4 bases from V and 0 bases from J, leaving 11 bases between.

The genes are TRBV4-3 and TRBJ2-7; D possibly uses TRBD1 or TRBD2 (6 bases each). V dropped 2 bases and J dropped 6 bases, with 11 bases sitting between them. This CDR3 has 13 amino acids. In germline, CDR1 is LGHNA, CDR2 YSLEER. The CDR3 DNA follows: TGCGCCAGCAGCCAAACGGGGGCCTCCGAGCAGTACTTC. Protein sequence: CASSQTGASEQYF.